These 22 T cell receptor beta chains were all obtained from the same sample, sequenced in a study of blood T cell repertoires in COVID-19. Using immunoSEQ multiplex PCR, the repertoire was profiled, and TCRdb retains in-frame clones only, with some absent. This table has over 100,000 clones, 82% appearing once. Source material: peripheral blood. Receptors were obtained from a woman aged 70-85 years with acute or convalescent COVID-19.

J is TRBJ1-6 and V is TRBV3-1 (or the pseudogene TRBV3-2); D gene unclear. The germline gives CDR1 LGHDT, CDR2 YNNKEL (reference sequence). V was cut by 3 bases and J by 10 bases, with 10 bases left in between. The CDR3 is 13 residues long. The CDR3 sequence: CASSQTQRSPLHF. The CDR3 coding sequence is TGTGCCAGCAGCCAGACGCAGAGGTCACCCCTCCACTTT.

The chain is built from TRBV7-6 and TRBJ2-3; D is possibly TRBD1 (6 bases). The germline CDR1 and CDR2 sequences are SGHVS and FNYEAQ. The CDR3 runs 18 residues. V lost 5 bases, J lost 0 bases, and 21 bases lay in between. CDR3 nucleotide sequence: TGTGCCAGCAGCCCTAGACCGGGGACACAAACTAGCACAGATACGCAGTATTTT. It yields the protein CASSPRPGTQTSTDTQYF.

V is TRBV18 and J is TRBJ2-2; TRBD2 matches at 10 bases. This CDR3 is 16 amino acids long. V lost 1 base, J lost 7 bases, and 6 bases stayed unmatched. CDR1 and CDR2 from the germline V gene are KGHSH and LQKENI. CDR3 loop: CASSPRSGGAVGELFF. CDR3 DNA: TGTGCCAGCTCACCACGGAGCGGGGGGGCCGTCGGGGAGCTGTTTTTT.

The gene calls are TRBV6-5 and TRBJ1-3; D is possibly TRBD1 (5 bases). Germline values: CDR1 MNHEY, CDR2 SVGAGI. There are 15 residues in the CDR3. V was pared by 7 bases and J by 0 bases, with 13 bases between. CDR3 region: CASKTGVNSGNTIYF. The DNA for the CDR3 is TGTGCCAGCAAAACGGGGGTCAACTCTGGAAACACCATATATTTT.

V is TRBV5-4 and J is TRBJ2-3, with TRBD2 identical over 10 bases. Germline CDR1 is SGHNT and CDR2 is YYREEE (reference sequence). Germline trimming cut 0 bases from V and 2 bases from J; bases unmatched to any gene: 6. This CDR3 is 17 amino acids long. The CDR3: CASSLEASGGFTDTQYF. For the CDR3, the DNA is TGTGCCAGCAGCTTGGAGGCTAGCGGGGGCTTCACAGATACGCAGTATTTT.

This rearrangement joins TRBV5-1 to TRBJ2-3; 16 bases line up with TRBD2. CDR3 length equals 15 residues. V dropped 5 bases and J dropped 4; count of bases not matched to a gene: 1. Germline V gene data show CDR1 as SGHRS and CDR2 as YFSETQ. CDR3: CASRGTSGGADTQYF. The CDR3 bases are TGCGCCAGCAGAGGGACTAGCGGGGGGGCAGATACGCAGTATTTT.

The rearrangement uses TRBV5-6 and TRBJ1-2; D may be TRBD1 (5 bases). CDR1 and CDR2 from the germline V gene are SGHDT and YYEEEE. V dropped 2 bases and J dropped 7 bases, with 12 bases sitting between them. The CDR3 sequence is 13 residues long. CDR3 bases: TGTGCCAGCAGCTTCAGGGAATTAGCTGGCTACACCTTC. This encodes CASSFRELAGYTF.

V and J are TRBV12-3 or TRBV12-4 and TRBJ1-1; 8 bases agree with TRBD1. V dropped 6 bases and J dropped 1; count of bases not matched to a gene: 1. The CDR3 runs 13 residues. This CDR3 is CASSGQGNTEAFF. The CDR3 region has the DNA TGTGCCAGCAGCGGACAGGGGAACACTGAAGCTTTCTTT.

The rearrangement joins TRBV2 to TRBJ1-2, with 7 nucleotides matching TRBD1. The CDR3 sequence is 16 residues long. Germline-derived CDR1 and CDR2 are SNHLY and FYNNEI. The V segment lost 0 bases and the J segment 2 bases; nucleotides outside the gene matches: 6. The CDR3 loop is CASSEAGGRGNYGYTF. As DNA, the CDR3 is TGTGCCAGCAGTGAAGCCGGTGGCAGGGGGAACTATGGCTACACCTTC.

The chain uses TRBV7-2 and TRBJ1-1; perhaps TRBD1 as D (6 bases). Germline V CDR1 and CDR2: SGHTA, FQGNSA. Trimming shortened V by 3 bases and J by 4 bases, and 12 bases separated the two germline ends. CDR3 length equals 14 residues. The DNA of the CDR3 is TGTGCCAGCAGCTTCGGGGGGCCCGCCACTGAAGCTTTCTTT. Protein: CASSFGGPATEAFF.

This chain links TRBV2 with TRBJ1-6; 9 bases map to TRBD1. The length of the CDR3 is 15 residues. CDR1 SNHLY and CDR2 FYNNEI come from the germline V gene. The V segment lost 7 bases and the J segment 9 bases; nucleotides outside the gene matches: 10. The CDR3 sequence: CASINTGGFGSPLHF. The CDR3 nucleotides read TGTGCCAGCATAAATACAGGGGGCTTCGGTTCACCCCTCCACTTT.

The rearrangement joins TRBV2 to TRBJ1-5; D perhaps matches TRBD1 (6 bases). The V end lost 4 bases, the J end lost 2 bases, and 12 bases lay between the germline ends. The CDR3 runs 15 residues. CDR1 and CDR2 from the germline V gene are SNHLY and FYNNEI. The CDR3 sequence is CASSAGHRGNQPQHF. CDR3 DNA: TGTGCCAGCAGTGCGGGACACCGGGGCAATCAGCCCCAGCATTTT.

The V gene is TRBV28, the J gene TRBJ2-1; D is perhaps TRBD1 (5 bases). V lost 6 bases and J lost 9, with 15 bases in between. The length of the CDR3 is 13 residues. Per the germline V gene, CDR1 is MDHEN and CDR2 is SYDVKM. The CDR3 nucleotides read TGTGCCAGCAGCCCTCCAGGGTTGGCTGAGCAGTTCTTC. It yields the protein CASSPPGLAEQFF.

The rearrangement uses TRBV19 and TRBJ1-2; D is possibly TRBD1 (6 bases). CDR3 length equals 14 residues. Trimming left V 3 bases short and J 4 bases short, with 12 bases between. Per germline, CDR1 LNHDA and CDR2 SQIVND (reference sequence). CDR3 sequence reads: CASSISTGGYGYTF. In nucleotides, the CDR3 is TGTGCCAGTAGTATCTCGACAGGCGGCTATGGCTACACCTTC.

The chain couples TRBV3-1 (or the pseudogene TRBV3-2) to TRBJ1-2; D gene unclear. The CDR3 consists of 15 residues. The germline CDR1 and CDR2 sequences are LGHDT and YNNKEL (reference sequence). V lost 1 base, J lost 4 bases, and 13 bases lay in between. The CDR3 region is CASSQVGSVGYGYTF. Written as DNA, the CDR3 is TGTGCCAGCAGCCAAGTGGGGAGCGTGGGCTATGGCTACACCTTC.

The chain recombines TRBV5-4 with TRBJ2-5; tentative D call: TRBD1 (6 bases). The CDR3 totals 15 residues. V was clipped by 4 bases and J by 5 bases, with 18 bases between them. The V gene's germline CDR1 is SGHNT and CDR2 YYREEE (reference sequence). This CDR3 is CASSPPGGQGETQYF. DNA of the CDR3: TGTGCCAGCAGCCCGCCTGGCGGGCAGGGGGAGACCCAGTACTTC.

In this sample, this clone turned up once. The chain has TRBV7-2 and TRBJ1-6; 7 bases fit TRBD1. The CDR3 is 13 amino acids. The germline gives CDR1 SGHTA, CDR2 FQGNSA. Trimming cost V 5 bases and J 9 bases; bases outside gene matches: 4. The CDR3 coding sequence is TGTGCCAGCAGCCGAGACAGGGTTTCACCCCTCCACTTT. Its protein is CASSRDRVSPLHF.

The chain is built from TRBV19 and TRBJ1-1; D remains unclear. CDR1 LNHDA and CDR2 SQIVND come from the germline V gene (reference sequence). The V gene lost 6 bases and the J gene lost 0 bases, with 11 bases spanning the gap. The CDR3 loop spans 14 amino acids. The CDR3 loop reads CASSPQRMNTEAFF. The CDR3 bases are TGTGCCAGTAGCCCACAGAGAATGAACACTGAAGCTTTCTTT.

The gene calls are TRBV5-5 and TRBJ2-5, with D perhaps matching TRBD2 (5 bases). V was pared by 0 bases and J by 3 bases, with 6 bases between. The germline V gene has CDR1 SGHKS and CDR2 YYEKEE (reference sequence). This CDR3 has 13 residues. This CDR3 reads CASSLGAEETQYF. Here the CDR3 DNA reads TGTGCCAGCAGCTTGGGAGCGGAAGAGACCCAGTACTTC.

This clone was seen a few times. The V gene is TRBV7-6, the J gene TRBJ1-3; D may be TRBD1 (6 bases). The V end lost 5 bases, the J end lost 6 bases, and 14 bases lay between the germline ends. CDR1 SGHVS and CDR2 FNYEAQ come from the germline V gene. The CDR3 contains 14 residues. Here the CDR3 DNA reads TGTGCCAGCAGCCTAAGGACAGCAGCAAACACCATATATTTT. Protein: CASSLRTAANTIYF.

The chain joins TRBV7-9 to TRBJ2-1; D is uncertain. This CDR3 spans 13 amino acids. CDR1 is SEHNR and CDR2 is FQNEAQ in the germline V gene (reference sequence). V gave up 1 base and J gave up 10 bases, with 11 bases separating them. The CDR3 here is CASSLGSPTEQFF. The CDR3 coding sequence is TGTGCCAGCAGCTTAGGGAGTCCCACCGAGCAGTTCTTC.

The chain employs TRBV7-9 and TRBJ1-6; D unresolved. The germline CDR1 and CDR2 sequences are SEHNR and FQNEAQ (reference sequence). The V end lost 1 base, the J end lost 7 bases, and 8 bases lay between the germline ends. The CDR3 totals 14 residues. The CDR3 reads CASSLGDYNSPLHF. CDR3 DNA sequence: TGTGCCAGCAGCTTAGGAGATTACAATTCACCCCTCCACTTT. The full variable domain, in which reference TRBV7-9 and TRBJ1-6 provide the parts outside the CDR3, is DTGVSQNPRHKITKRGQNVTFRCDPISEHNRLYWYRQTLGQGPEFLTYFQNEAQLEKSRLLSDRFSAERPKGSFSTLEIQRTEQGDSAMYLCASSLGDYNSPLHFGNGTRLTVT.